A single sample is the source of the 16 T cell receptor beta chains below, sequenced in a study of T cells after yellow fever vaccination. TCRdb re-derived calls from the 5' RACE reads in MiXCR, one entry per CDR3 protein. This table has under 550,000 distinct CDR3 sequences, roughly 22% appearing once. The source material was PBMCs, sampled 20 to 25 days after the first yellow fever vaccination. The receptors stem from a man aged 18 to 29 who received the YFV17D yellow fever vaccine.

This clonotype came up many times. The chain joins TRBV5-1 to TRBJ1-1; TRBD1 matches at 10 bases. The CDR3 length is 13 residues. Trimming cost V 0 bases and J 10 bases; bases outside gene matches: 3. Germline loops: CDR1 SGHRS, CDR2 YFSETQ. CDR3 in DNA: TGCGCCAGCAGCTTGGCCAGGACAGGGGGAGCTTTCTTT. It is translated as CASSLARTGGAFF.

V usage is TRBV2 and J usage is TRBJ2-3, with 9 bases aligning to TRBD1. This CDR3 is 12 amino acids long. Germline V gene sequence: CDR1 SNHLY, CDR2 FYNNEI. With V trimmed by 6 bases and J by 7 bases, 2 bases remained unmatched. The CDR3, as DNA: TGTGCCAGCAGCGACAGGGGGTATACGCAGTATTTT. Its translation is CASSDRGYTQYF.

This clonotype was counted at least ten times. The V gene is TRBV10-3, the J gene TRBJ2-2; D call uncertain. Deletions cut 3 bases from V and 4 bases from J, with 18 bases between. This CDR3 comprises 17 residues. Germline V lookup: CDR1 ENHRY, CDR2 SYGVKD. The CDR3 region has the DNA TGTGCCATCAGTGATGCCCCAGGCCGGAGTTTCACCGGGGAGCTGTTTTTT. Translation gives CAISDAPGRSFTGELFF.

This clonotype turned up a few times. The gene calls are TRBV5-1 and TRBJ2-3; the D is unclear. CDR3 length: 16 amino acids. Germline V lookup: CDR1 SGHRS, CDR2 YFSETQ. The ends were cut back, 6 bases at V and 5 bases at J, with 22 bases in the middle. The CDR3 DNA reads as TGCGCCAGCACCCGAAACCGCCCTGCTCGTGGAGATACGCAGTATTTT. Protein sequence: CASTRNRPARGDTQYF.

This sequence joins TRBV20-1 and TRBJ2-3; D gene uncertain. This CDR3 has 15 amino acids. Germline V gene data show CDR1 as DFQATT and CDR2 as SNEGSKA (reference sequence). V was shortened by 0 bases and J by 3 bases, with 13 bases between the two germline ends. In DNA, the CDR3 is TGCAGTGCTAGAGATTGGGCTAGGAGTACAGATACGCAGTATTTT. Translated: CSARDWARSTDTQYF.

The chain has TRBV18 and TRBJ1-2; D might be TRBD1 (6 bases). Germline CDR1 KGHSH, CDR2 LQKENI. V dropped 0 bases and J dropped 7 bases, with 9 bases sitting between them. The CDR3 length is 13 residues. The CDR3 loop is CASSPPTGRGYTF. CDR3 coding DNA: TGTGCCAGCTCACCACCGACAGGCCGTGGCTACACCTTC.

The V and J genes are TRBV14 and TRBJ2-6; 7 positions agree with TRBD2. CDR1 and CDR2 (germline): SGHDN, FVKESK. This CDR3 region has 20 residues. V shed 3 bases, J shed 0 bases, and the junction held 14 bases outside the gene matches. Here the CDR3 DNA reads TGTGCCAGCAGCCACCTTTGGGGGGAGGGCCGGAGCTCTGGGGCCAACGTCCTGACTTTC. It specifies CASSHLWGEGRSSGANVLTF.

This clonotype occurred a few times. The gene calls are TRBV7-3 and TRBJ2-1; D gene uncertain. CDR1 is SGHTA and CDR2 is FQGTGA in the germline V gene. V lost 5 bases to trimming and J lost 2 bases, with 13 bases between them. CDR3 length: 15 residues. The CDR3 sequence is CASSDRAGTYNEQFF. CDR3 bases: TGTGCCAGCAGCGACCGGGCTGGAACCTACAATGAGCAGTTCTTC.

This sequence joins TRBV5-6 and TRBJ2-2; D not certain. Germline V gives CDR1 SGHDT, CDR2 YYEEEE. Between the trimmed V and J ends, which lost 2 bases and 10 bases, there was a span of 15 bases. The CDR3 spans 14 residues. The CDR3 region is CASSLKVSLPELFF. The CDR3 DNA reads TGTGCCAGCAGCTTAAAGGTTTCTCTGCCGGAGCTGTTTTTT.

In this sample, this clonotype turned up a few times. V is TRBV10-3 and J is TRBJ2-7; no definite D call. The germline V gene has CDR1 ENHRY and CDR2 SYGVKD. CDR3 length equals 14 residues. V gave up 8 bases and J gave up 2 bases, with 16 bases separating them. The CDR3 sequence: CAIQSREATYEQYV. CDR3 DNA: TGTGCCATCCAGTCGAGAGAGGCTACCTACGAGCAGTACGTC.

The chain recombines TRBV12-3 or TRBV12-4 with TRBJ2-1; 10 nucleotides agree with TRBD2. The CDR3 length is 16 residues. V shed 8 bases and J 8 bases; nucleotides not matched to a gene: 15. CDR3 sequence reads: CASGTSVRLLSHEQFF. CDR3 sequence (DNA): TGTGCCAGCGGGACTAGCGTGAGACTATTGTCCCATGAGCAGTTCTTC.

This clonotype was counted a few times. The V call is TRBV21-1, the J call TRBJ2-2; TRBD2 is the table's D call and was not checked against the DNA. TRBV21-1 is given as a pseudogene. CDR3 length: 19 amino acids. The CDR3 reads CASSKVKLAADANTGELFF. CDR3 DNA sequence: TGTGCCAGCAGCAAAGTAAAACTAGCGGCCGACGCGAACACCGGGGAGCTGTTTTTT.

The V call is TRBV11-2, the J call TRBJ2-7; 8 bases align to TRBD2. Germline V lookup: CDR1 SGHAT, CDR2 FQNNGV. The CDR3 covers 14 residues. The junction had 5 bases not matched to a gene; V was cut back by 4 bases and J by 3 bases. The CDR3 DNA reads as TGTGCCAGCAGCTGGGACGGGACTAGCTACGAGCAGTACGTC. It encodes CASSWDGTSYEQYV.

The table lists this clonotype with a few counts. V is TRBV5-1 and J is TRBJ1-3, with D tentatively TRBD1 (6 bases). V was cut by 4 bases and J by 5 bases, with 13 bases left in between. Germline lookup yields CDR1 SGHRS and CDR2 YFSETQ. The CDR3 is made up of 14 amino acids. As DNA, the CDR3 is TGCGCCAGCAGCCCAGCGGGGGCAAGAAACACCATATATTTT. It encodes CASSPAGARNTIYF.

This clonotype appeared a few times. The CDR3 sequence is CSARFSDSGNTIYF. CDR3 bases: TGCAGTGCTCGCTTCTCTGACTCTGGAAACACCATATATTTT. The chain combines TRBV20-1 with TRBJ1-3; D is uncertain. The V and J ends lost 5 bases and 0 bases respectively, with 11 bases between them. The germline CDR1 and CDR2 sequences are DFQATT and SNEGSKA (reference sequence). The CDR3 length is 14 residues.

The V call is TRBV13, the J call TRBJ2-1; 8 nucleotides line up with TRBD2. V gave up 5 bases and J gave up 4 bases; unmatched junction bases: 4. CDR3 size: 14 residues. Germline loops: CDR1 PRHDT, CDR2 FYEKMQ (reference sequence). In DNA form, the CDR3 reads TGTGCCAGCAGCCCGGGGGGGGGATACAATGAGCAGTTCTTC. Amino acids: CASSPGGGYNEQFF.